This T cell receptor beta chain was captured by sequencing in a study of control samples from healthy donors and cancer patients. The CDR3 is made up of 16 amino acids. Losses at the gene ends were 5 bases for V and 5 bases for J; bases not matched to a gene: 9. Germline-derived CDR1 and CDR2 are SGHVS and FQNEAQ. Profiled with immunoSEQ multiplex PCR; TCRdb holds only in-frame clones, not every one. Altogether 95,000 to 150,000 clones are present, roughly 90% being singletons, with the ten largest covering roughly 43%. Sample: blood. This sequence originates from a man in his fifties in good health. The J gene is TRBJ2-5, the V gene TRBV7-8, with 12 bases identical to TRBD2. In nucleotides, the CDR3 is TGTGCCAGCAGCGACCCTAGCGGGGGGGCCGGGGAGACCCAGTACTTC. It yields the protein CASSDPSGGAGETQYF.